The 22 T cell receptor beta chains below come from one sample, sequenced in a study of T cells in Graves' hyperthyroidism and ophthalmopathy (dated by TCRdb to 2018 to 2020). The library relied on multiplex PCR. The instrument given in TCRdb is Illumina HiSeq 2000. The TCR beta CDR3 regions were amplified from the RNA transcripts. A first-round RT-PCR of the TCR CDR3 used the HTBI primer set with the Qiagen OneStep RT-PCR kit. The public reads were reanalyzed by TCRdb: fastp trimming at Q25, MiXCR alignment, in-frame beta chains only. Each entry merges the rows of one CDR3 protein and shows their most common DNA and genes. The sample table contains some 620,000 distinct CDR3 sequences; only one count was recorded for 16% of them. The ten largest clonotypes hold 3.5% to 4% of the sample. Sample: blood. These receptors originate from a woman in her twenties or thirties with Graves' hyperthyroidism.

This clonotype occurred once. A single base separates this from a much larger clone, so it may be a read error. The J gene is TRBJ2-2, the V gene TRBV29-1; D is undetermined. From germline, CDR1 is SQVTM and CDR2 ANQGSEA. The CDR3 sequence is 13 residues long. Trimming pared 1 base from V and 6 bases from J, leaving 9 bases between. The CDR3 region is CSVEAPDSGELFF. The DNA of the CDR3 is TGCAGCGTTGAAGCCCCGGATTCCGGGGAGCTGTTTTTT.

This clonotype was observed a handful of times. J is TRBJ2-7 and V is TRBV5-8; 7 bases agree with TRBD2. The CDR3 sequence is 15 residues long. Per the germline V gene, CDR1 is SGHTS and CDR2 is YDEGEE. V shed 1 base, J shed 0 bases, and the junction held 4 bases outside the gene matches. The chain's CDR3 is CASSLPGLSSYEQYF. CDR3 coding DNA: TGTGCCAGCAGCTTGCCGGGACTAAGCTCCTACGAGCAGTACTTC.

This clonotype was observed a handful of times. The chain joins TRBV5-6 to TRBJ2-7; 8 bases map to TRBD2. The junction had 9 bases not matched to a gene; V was cut back by 5 bases and J by 5 bases. Germline values: CDR1 SGHDT, CDR2 YYEEEE. CDR3 length: 14 residues. DNA of the CDR3: TGTGCCAGCAGTACCGGGACTAGTTTTGACGAGCAGTACTTC. It codes for CASSTGTSFDEQYF.

In this sample, this clonotype turned up many times. The chain employs TRBV7-2 and TRBJ2-2, with D tentatively TRBD1 (5 bases). Trimming pared 0 bases from V and 1 base from J, leaving 9 bases between. CDR1 and CDR2 (germline): SGHTA, FQGNSA. The CDR3 is 16 amino acids. Here the CDR3 reads CASSLAETVNTGELFF. The CDR3 DNA reads TGTGCCAGCAGCTTAGCGGAGACAGTGAACACCGGGGAGCTGTTTTTT.

The table lists this clonotype with many counts. The rearrangement uses TRBV13 and TRBJ2-5; weak D call: TRBD2 (5 bases). This CDR3 region has 16 residues. Trimming took 0 bases from V and 1 from J, leaving 12 bases between them. Germline loops: CDR1 PRHDT, CDR2 FYEKMQ (reference sequence). The CDR3 DNA is TGTGCCAGCAGCTTAGGACGGGGTTTCCCCCAAGAGACCCAGTACTTC. It codes for CASSLGRGFPQETQYF.

The table lists this clonotype with a few counts. The chain recombines TRBV7-2 with TRBJ2-3; D is unclear. Trimming left V 1 base short and J 4 bases short, with 12 bases between. The CDR3 contains 15 residues. Germline V CDR1 and CDR2: SGHTA, FQGNSA. CDR3 amino acids: CASSLDSPISDTQYF. For the CDR3, the DNA is TGTGCCAGCAGCTTAGATTCGCCGATTTCAGATACGCAGTATTTT.

This clonotype was observed at least ten times. The chain links TRBV28 to TRBJ2-5; TRBD1 matches 7 bases. J gave up 4 bases and V 4 bases, and 9 bases lay outside the gene matches. Germline V gene sequence: CDR1 MDHEN, CDR2 SYDVKM. The CDR3 covers 15 residues. The CDR3 DNA sequence: TGTGCCAGCAGTTCAACCCGGGACAGTTTAGAGACCCAGTACTTC. Its protein product is CASSSTRDSLETQYF.

The sample holds many counts of this clonotype. This chain connects TRBV5-1 to TRBJ2-3; possible D gene TRBD1, 6 bases. Germline V gene data show CDR1 as SGHRS and CDR2 as YFSETQ. The CDR3 extends over 16 amino acids. The V gene lost 0 bases and the J gene lost 9 bases, with 20 bases spanning the gap. The CDR3 DNA is TGCGCCAGCAGCTTGGACTTCGGACAGTGGAAAGAAACGCAGTATTTT. It specifies CASSLDFGQWKETQYF.

This clonotype was recorded many times. The chain uses TRBV28 and TRBJ2-7; TRBD1 aligns across 7 bases. The CDR3 has 13 residues. Germline CDR1 and CDR2: MDHEN and SYDVKM. V lost 6 bases, J lost 1 base, and 3 bases stayed unmatched. The CDR3 is CASRDRISYEQYF. The CDR3 region has the DNA TGTGCCAGCAGGGACAGGATTTCCTACGAGCAGTACTTC.

This clonotype was picked up many times. The gene calls are TRBV7-2 and TRBJ2-7; D possibly corresponds to TRBD2 (7 bases). This CDR3 region has 16 residues. From germline, CDR1 is SGHTA and CDR2 FQGNSA. Trimming removed 1 base from V and 0 bases from J, with 13 bases in between. CDR3 nucleotides: TGTGCCAGCAGCTTAGTTGCTGCGGGGGCCTCCTACGAGCAGTACTTC. This codes for CASSLVAAGASYEQYF. The variable domain in full, with the rest retrieved from reference TRBV7-2 and TRBJ2-7, is GAGVSQSPSNKVTEKGKDVELRCDPISGHTALYWYRQSLGQGLEFLIYFQGNSAPDKSGLPSDRFSAERTGGSVSTLTIQRTQQEDSAVYLCASSLVAAGASYEQYFGPGTRLTVT.

This clonotype has just a few counts. The genes are TRBV5-1 and TRBJ1-2; 8 bases fit TRBD1. The CDR3 is made up of 13 amino acids. Germline values: CDR1 SGHRS, CDR2 YFSETQ. The V gene end was trimmed by 4 bases and the J gene end by 7 bases; junction bases not matched to a gene: 6. CDR3 in amino acids: CASSVQGAGGYTF. The CDR3 DNA sequence: TGCGCCAGCAGCGTCCAGGGGGCGGGTGGCTACACCTTC.

This clonotype was seen a few times. J is TRBJ2-3 and V is TRBV29-1; 10 bases map to TRBD2. Germline CDR1 reads SQVTM; CDR2 reads ANQGSEA. V lost 5 bases to trimming and J lost 5 bases; unmatched junction nucleotides: 4. This CDR3 has 13 amino acids. The CDR3 spells CSVLAGVVDTQYF. The DNA of the CDR3 is TGCAGCGTTCTAGCGGGAGTGGTAGATACGCAGTATTTT.

Written as DNA, the CDR3 is TGTGCCTGGAGTGTTGGCGAATCCACAGGAGATACGCAGTATTTT. Protein product: CAWSVGESTGDTQYF. The chain employs TRBV30 and TRBJ2-3; tentatively, D is TRBD1 (5 bases). The length of the CDR3 is 15 residues. CDR1 is GTSNPN, CDR2 SVGIG, per germline (reference sequence). Trimming took off 0 bases at V and 5 bases at J, with 15 bases between the two ends.

The genes are TRBV7-9 and TRBJ1-2; 8 bases line up with TRBD1. The J segment lost 2 bases and the V segment lost 3 bases, leaving 8 bases of the junction unmatched. The length of the CDR3 is 16 residues. CDR1 SEHNR and CDR2 FQNEAQ come from the germline V gene (reference sequence). CDR3 residues: CASSFRDRLVNYGYTF. The CDR3 coding sequence is TGTGCCAGCAGCTTCCGGGACAGGTTGGTGAACTATGGCTACACCTTC.

Ten or more counts support this clonotype. This chain connects TRBV11-2 to TRBJ2-7; either TRBD1 or TRBD2 may supply D (5 bases each). Germline CDR1 is SGHAT and CDR2 is FQNNGV. V was trimmed by 4 bases and J by 3 bases, leaving 16 bases between them. The CDR3 consists of 15 residues. The CDR3 region is CASSSSRDRGYEQYF. The CDR3 nucleotides read TGTGCCAGCAGCTCATCTAGGGACCGGGGCTACGAGCAGTACTTC. The full variable domain, rest sourced from reference TRBV11-2 and TRBJ2-7, is EAGVAQSPRYKIIEKRQSVAFWCNPISGHATLYWYQQILGQGPKLLIQFQNNGVVDDSQLPKDRFSAERLKGVDSTLKIQPAKLEDSAVYLCASSSSRDRGYEQYFGPGTRLTVT.

This clonotype was observed at least ten times. The chain combines TRBV7-8 with TRBJ2-1; D is tentatively TRBD1 or TRBD2 (5 bases each). Germline-derived CDR1 and CDR2 are SGHVS and FQNEAQ. Trimming took 1 base from V and 9 from J, leaving 16 bases between them. The CDR3 has 15 residues. The chain's CDR3 is CASSLVGVRFGEQFF. Here the CDR3 DNA reads TGTGCCAGCAGCTTAGTGGGGGTTCGGTTTGGTGAGCAGTTCTTC. Using reference TRBV7-8 and TRBJ2-1 for the parts outside the CDR3, the full variable domain is GAGVSQSPRYKVAKRGQDVALRCDPISGHVSLFWYQQALGQGPEFLTYFQNEAQLDKSGLPSDRFFAERPEGSVSTLKIQRTQQEDSAVYLCASSLVGVRFGEQFFGPGTRLTVL.

This clonotype was recorded a few times. The chain combines TRBV20-1 with TRBJ2-3; 11 bases are a match to TRBD2. Germline trimming cut 2 bases from V and 1 base from J; bases unmatched to any gene: 5. This CDR3 comprises 16 residues. CDR1 is DFQATT and CDR2 is SNEGSKA in the germline V gene (reference sequence). Written as DNA, the CDR3 is TGCAGTGCTAGACCTGGGACTAGCGGACGCACAGATACGCAGTATTTT. Protein product: CSARPGTSGRTDTQYF.

This clonotype was observed at least ten times. The chain carries TRBV12-3 or TRBV12-4 and TRBJ2-5; possibly TRBD2 for D (7 bases). The CDR3 spans 15 residues. V was pared by 2 bases and J by 1 base, with 11 bases between. DNA of the CDR3: TGTGCCAGCAGTTTACGGGGGGCCGTCCAAGAGACCCAGTACTTC. It is translated as CASSLRGAVQETQYF.

In its sample, this clonotype was seen many times. The V gene is TRBV28, the J gene TRBJ1-2; D possibly corresponds to TRBD1 (5 bases). Germline assignment: CDR1 MDHEN and CDR2 SYDVKM. The germline V and J ends were trimmed by 3 bases and 4 bases, with 15 bases remaining between them. The CDR3 extends over 15 amino acids. CDR3 residues: CASSFPTPGGYGYTF. The DNA of the CDR3 is TGTGCCAGCAGTTTTCCTACGCCTGGGGGCTATGGCTACACCTTC.

V usage is TRBV11-2 and J usage is TRBJ2-1; possible D gene TRBD2, 6 bases. Germline-derived CDR1 and CDR2 are SGHAT and FQNNGV. This CDR3 region has 17 residues. V shed 5 bases and J shed 0 bases, with 17 bases lying between them. In nucleotides, the CDR3 is TGTGCCAGCAGCCAAGGAAGGGCGGGACCCTCCTACAATGAGCAGTTCTTC. Translated, it gives CASSQGRAGPSYNEQFF.

This clonotype has just a few counts. The genes are TRBV6-1 and TRBJ1-5; maybe TRBD1 (6 bases). V lost 8 bases and J lost 5, with 13 bases in between. This CDR3 is 13 amino acids long. Germline V lookup: CDR1 MNHNS, CDR2 SASEGT. CDR3 sequence (DNA): TGTGCCAGCTCGACAGGAGCAGATCAGCCCCAGCATTTT. Protein sequence: CASSTGADQPQHF.

Turning to this clonotype: A read error may produce the germline difference seen at one junction end. The chain couples TRBV9 to TRBJ2-3; the match to TRBD2 covers 8 bases. Germline CDR1 is SGDLS and CDR2 is YYNGEE. There are 14 residues in the CDR3. The CDR3, as DNA: TGTGCCAGCAGCGTACTTATCGGGGGGGATACGCGGTATTTT. This encodes CASSVLIGGDTRYF.